This T cell receptor (beta chain) emerged from a study of blood T cells in healthy people across ages. This clonotype came up a few times. Then a second PCR, running roughly 6 to 12 cycles, was carried out with a sample-barcoded 5' primer and a J-beta primer mix. TCRdb used MiXCR to reprocess the 5' RACE reads, holding one entry per CDR3 protein. The table has about 1.8 million distinct CDR3 sequences, approximately 50% seen once; the top ten hold over 2%. Germline V gene data show CDR1 as MRHNA and CDR2 as SNTAGT. Trimming removed 2 bases at V and 12 bases at J, with 13 bases between. The CDR3 totals 12 residues.

V is TRBV6-4 and J is TRBJ2-5; unclear D gene. Sequences were obtained from blood. The origin of this receptor is a woman in her forties in good health. CDR3 in amino acids: CASSDQLGRKYF. The CDR3 nucleotides are TGTGCCAGCAGTGACCAATTAGGGCGGAAGTACTTC.